This T cell receptor beta chain was found in a study of PD-1 blockade in classical Hodgkin lymphoma. Sequenced by immunoSEQ multiplex PCR; TCRdb stores in-frame clones only, minus some. This table holds about 97,000 clones, approximately 80% found once. The CDR3 extends over 13 amino acids. V shed 5 bases, J shed 3 bases, and the junction held 3 bases outside the gene matches. Germline CDR1 and CDR2: SGHAT and FQDESV (reference sequence). Each patient relapsed following autologous stem cell transplantation, and prior brentuximab vedotin exposure differed. The sequenced sample was peripheral blood mononuclear cells (PBMCs), obtained at baseline. The TCR comes from a human donor with classical Hodgkin lymphoma. The chain links TRBV11-1 to TRBJ1-1, with 7 bases fitting TRBD1. This CDR3 is CASSITGDTEAFF. CDR3 coding DNA: TGTGCCAGCAGCATCACAGGGGACACTGAAGCTTTCTTT.